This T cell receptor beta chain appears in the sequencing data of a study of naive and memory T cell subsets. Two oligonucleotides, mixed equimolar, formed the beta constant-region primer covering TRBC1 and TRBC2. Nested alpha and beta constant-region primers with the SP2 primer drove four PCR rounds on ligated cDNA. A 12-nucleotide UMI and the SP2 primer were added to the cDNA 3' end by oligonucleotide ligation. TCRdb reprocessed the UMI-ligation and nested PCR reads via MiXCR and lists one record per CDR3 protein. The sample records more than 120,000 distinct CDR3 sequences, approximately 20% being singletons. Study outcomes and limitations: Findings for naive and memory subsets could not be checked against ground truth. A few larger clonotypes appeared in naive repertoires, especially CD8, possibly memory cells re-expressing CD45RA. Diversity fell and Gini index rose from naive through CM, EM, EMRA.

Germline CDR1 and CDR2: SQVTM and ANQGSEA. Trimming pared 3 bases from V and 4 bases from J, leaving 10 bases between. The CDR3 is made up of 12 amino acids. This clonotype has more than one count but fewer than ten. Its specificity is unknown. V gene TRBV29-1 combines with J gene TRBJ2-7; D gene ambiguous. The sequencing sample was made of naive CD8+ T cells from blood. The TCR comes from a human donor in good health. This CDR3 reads CSVDSNGYEQYF. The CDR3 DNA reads TGCAGCGTTGACTCGAACGGGTACGAGCAGTACTTC.